This passage covers 17 T cell receptor beta chains from one sample sequenced in a study of CD8+CD57+ T cells in acquired aplastic anemia. Investigators profiled TCR beta VDJ and CDR3 from genomic DNA template. TCRdb redid the calling of the reads with MiXCR, one entry per CDR3 protein. This sample carries fewer than 70,000 distinct CDR3 sequences, under 65% of them seen once, and the ten largest clones take about 8.5%. The specimen was sorted CD4+, CD8+, or CD8+CD57+ T cells (not recorded which) from PBMCs. The receptors were gathered from a human donor in good health, serving as a control.

The J gene is TRBJ2-7, the V gene TRBV2; the D gene could be TRBD1 or TRBD2 (5 bases each). With 2 bases removed from V and 4 bases from J, the gap between germline ends came to 15 bases. The germline gives CDR1 SNHLY, CDR2 FYNNEI. There are 15 residues in the CDR3. The CDR3 DNA is TGTGCCAGCAGTGAACCTATACTTGGGGGTTACGAGCAGTACTTC. It translates to CASSEPILGGYEQYF.

The chain combines TRBV6-2 or TRBV6-3 with TRBJ2-5; D may match TRBD1 or TRBD2 (5 bases each). Germline CDR1 and CDR2: MNHEY and SVGEGT. The CDR3 is 16 residues long. Deletions cut 3 bases from V and 2 bases from J, with 16 bases between. The CDR3 sequence: CASSYVPGPAQETQYF. CDR3 sequence (DNA): TGTGCCAGCAGTTATGTTCCGGGACCGGCACAAGAGACCCAGTACTTC.

This clonotype was observed at least ten times. The CDR3 DNA follows: TGTGCCAGCAGCTTTTCGGGTCATGAGGGAGGGGTAGATACGCAGTATTTT. This gives the protein CASSFSGHEGGVDTQYF. This rearrangement joins TRBV11-2 to TRBJ2-3, with TRBD2 identical over 7 bases. V was pared by 3 bases and J by 5 bases, with 14 bases of the junction left unmatched. The V gene's germline CDR1 is SGHAT and CDR2 FQNNGV. The CDR3 consists of 17 residues.

The chain has TRBV7-6 and TRBJ1-2; no clear D gene. Between the trimmed V and J ends, which lost 4 bases and 2 bases, there was a span of 5 bases. Germline CDR1 and CDR2: SGHVS and FNYEAQ. This CDR3 comprises 12 residues. The CDR3 here is CASSSRNYGYTF. The CDR3 nucleotides are TGTGCCAGCAGCTCTCGGAACTATGGCTACACCTTC.

As regards this clonotype: Because the CDR3 is missing its conserved closing phenylalanine or tryptophan, this is likely a read error. No DNA is shown, since the ends of the CDR3 on it are uncertain; the CDR3 is the one TCRdb lists. This chain links TRBV10-3 with TRBJ2-1. From its first to its last residue, the CDR3 has 15 amino acids. From germline, CDR1 is ENHRY and CDR2 SYGVKD. The CDR3 sequence: CAISESGTQVNEQLL.

On this clonotype itself: One junction end does not reproduce the germline sequence, and a read error may be involved. This chain joins TRBV7-9 and TRBJ2-7; weak D call: TRBD2 (6 bases). The V gene's germline CDR1 is SEHNR and CDR2 FQNEAQ (reference sequence). This CDR3 has 15 residues. This CDR3 is CASSLAGGHADEPYF. The CDR3 DNA reads TGTGCCAGCAGCTTAGCCGGAGGGCACGCGGACGAGCCGTACTTC.

This clonotype was counted at least ten times. The chain employs TRBV11-2 and TRBJ1-2; a weak D match, TRBD1 (5 bases). With 1 base removed from V and 3 bases from J, the gap between germline ends came to 27 bases. There are 20 residues in the CDR3. Germline V lookup: CDR1 SGHAT, CDR2 FQNNGV. CDR3 bases: TGTGCCAGCAGCTTAGGATGGGAAAAATGGGGCTGGCAGGGCGACTATGGCTACACCTTC. Protein: CASSLGWEKWGWQGDYGYTF. The full variable domain, in which reference TRBV11-2 and TRBJ1-2 provide the parts outside the CDR3, is EAGVAQSPRYKIIEKRQSVAFWCNPISGHATLYWYQQILGQGPKLLIQFQNNGVVDDSQLPKDRFSAERLKGVDSTLKIQPAKLEDSAVYLCASSLGWEKWGWQGDYGYTFGSGTRLTVV.

V gene TRBV9 combines with J gene TRBJ1-5, with D perhaps TRBD1 (6 bases). V was clipped by 5 bases and J by 11 bases, with 17 bases between them. Germline assignment: CDR1 SGDLS and CDR2 YYNGEE. The CDR3 has 13 residues. Here the CDR3 reads CASRYPGALAQHF. The CDR3 DNA reads TGTGCCAGCAGGTATCCAGGGGCCCTTGCCCAGCATTTT.

The genes are TRBV19 and TRBJ2-7, with 12 bases identical to TRBD1. The CDR3 sequence is 14 residues long. The germline V gene has CDR1 LNHDA and CDR2 SQIVND (reference sequence). J was trimmed by 6 bases and V by 4 bases; bases with no gene match: 4. The CDR3: CASSSRDRGREQYF. CDR3 bases: TGTGCCAGTAGTAGCCGGGACAGGGGGCGCGAGCAGTACTTC.

The chain joins TRBV6-1 to TRBJ2-7, with 13 bases that match TRBD2. Germline CDR1 reads MNHNS; CDR2 reads SASEGT. The V gene end was trimmed by 6 bases and the J gene end by 12 bases; junction bases not matched to a gene: 8. CDR3 size: 13 residues. The CDR3 spells CASRVWTSGSSYF. CDR3 DNA: TGTGCCAGCAGAGTCTGGACTAGCGGGAGTTCGTACTTC.

The J gene is TRBJ2-2, the V gene TRBV25-1; 12 bases match TRBD2. Germline assignment: CDR1 MGHDK and CDR2 SYGVNS. V lost 5 bases, J lost 5 bases, and 6 bases stayed unmatched. This CDR3 is 16 amino acids long. The CDR3 is CASSFWTSGTTGELFF. The CDR3 bases are TGTGCCAGCAGTTTCTGGACTAGCGGGACAACCGGGGAGCTGTTTTTT.

The chain employs TRBV2 and TRBJ1-6; D might be TRBD1 (5 bases). The V and J ends lost 8 bases and 9 bases respectively, with 14 bases between them. The CDR3 runs to 13 residues. CDR1 is SNHLY and CDR2 is FYNNEI in the germline V gene. CDR3 amino acids: CASQFQGPSPLHF. CDR3 nucleotide sequence: TGTGCCAGCCAGTTCCAGGGTCCTTCACCCCTCCACTTT.

This clonotype was counted only a few times. One base away lies a much larger clone, so this may be a sequencing read error. This chain joins TRBV11-3 and TRBJ2-7; 10 positions match TRBD1. This CDR3 is 15 amino acids long. Germline values: CDR1 SGHNT, CDR2 YENEEA. CDR3 loop: CARSTTGQGINEQYF. The CDR3 region has the DNA TGTGCCCGCAGCACTACGGGACAGGGGATAAACGAGCAGTACTTC.

The chain is built from TRBV29-1 and TRBJ2-1, with no clear D. Trimming took off 1 base at V and 6 bases at J, with 10 bases between the two ends. This CDR3 comprises 13 residues. Germline assignment: CDR1 SQVTM and CDR2 ANQGSEA. Here the CDR3 DNA reads TGCAGCGTTGAAGGCGGCTCCGTCAATGAGCAGTTCTTC. Its protein is CSVEGGSVNEQFF.

This clonotype was recorded only once. V usage is TRBV5-1 and J usage is TRBJ2-7; 7 nucleotides agree with TRBD1. The junction had 2 bases not matched to a gene; V was cut back by 0 bases and J by 2 bases. CDR1 and CDR2 from the germline V gene are SGHRS and YFSETQ. There are 14 residues in the CDR3. The CDR3 DNA reads as TGCGCCAGCAGCTTGGCGGACAGGACCTACGAGCAGTACTTC. Translating it yields CASSLADRTYEQYF.

This clonotype was detected once. The chain carries TRBV10-3 and TRBJ1-2; D is unresolved. CDR3 length: 15 residues. V was pared by 0 bases and J by 2 bases, with 10 bases between. Germline values: CDR1 ENHRY, CDR2 SYGVKD. In DNA form, the CDR3 reads TGTGCCATCAGTGAGTCGAGAGGATACAACTATGGCTACACCTTC. Residues: CAISESRGYNYGYTF.

The V and J genes are TRBV10-3 and TRBJ2-5; D gene ambiguous. CDR3 size: 13 residues. CDR1 ENHRY and CDR2 SYGVKD come from the germline V gene. Trimming stripped 10 bases from V and 7 bases from J, with 19 bases between. The CDR3 DNA sequence: TGTGCCACCCACGCAGGTCATTTGGGGACCCAGTACTTC. It specifies CATHAGHLGTQYF.